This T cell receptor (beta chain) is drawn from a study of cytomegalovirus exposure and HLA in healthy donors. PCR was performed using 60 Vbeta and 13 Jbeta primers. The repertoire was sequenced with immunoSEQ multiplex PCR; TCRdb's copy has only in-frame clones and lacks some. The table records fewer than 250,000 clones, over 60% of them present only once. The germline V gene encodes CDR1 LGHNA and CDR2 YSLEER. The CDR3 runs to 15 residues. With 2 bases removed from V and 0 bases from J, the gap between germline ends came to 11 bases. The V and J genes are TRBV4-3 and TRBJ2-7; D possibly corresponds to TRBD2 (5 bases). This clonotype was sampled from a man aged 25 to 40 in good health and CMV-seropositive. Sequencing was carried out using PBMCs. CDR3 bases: TGCGCCAGCAGCCAAAGCGAGGGCAGCTCCTACGAGCAGTACTTC. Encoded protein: CASSQSEGSSYEQYF.